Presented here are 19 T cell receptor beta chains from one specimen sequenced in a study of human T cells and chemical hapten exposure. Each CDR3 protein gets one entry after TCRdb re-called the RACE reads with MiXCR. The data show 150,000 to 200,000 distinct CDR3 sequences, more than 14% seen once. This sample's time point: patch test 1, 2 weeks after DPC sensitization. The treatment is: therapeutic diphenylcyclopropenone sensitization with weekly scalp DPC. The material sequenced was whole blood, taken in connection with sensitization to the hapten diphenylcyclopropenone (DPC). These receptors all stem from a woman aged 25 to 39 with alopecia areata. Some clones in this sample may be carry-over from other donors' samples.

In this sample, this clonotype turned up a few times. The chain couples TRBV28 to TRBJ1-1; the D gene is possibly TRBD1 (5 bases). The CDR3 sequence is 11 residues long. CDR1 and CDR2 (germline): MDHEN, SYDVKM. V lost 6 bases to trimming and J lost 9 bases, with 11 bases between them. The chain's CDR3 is CASSQGLQAFF. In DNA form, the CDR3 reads TGTGCCAGCAGCCAGGGACTTCAAGCTTTCTTT.

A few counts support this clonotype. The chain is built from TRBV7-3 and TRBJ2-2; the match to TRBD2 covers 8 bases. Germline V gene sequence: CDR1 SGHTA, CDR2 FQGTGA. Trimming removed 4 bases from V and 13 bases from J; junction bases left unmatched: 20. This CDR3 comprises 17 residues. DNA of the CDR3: TGTGCCAGCAGCTCTCAACCCTCCACCGTAGCGGGAACGGCGCTGTTTTTT. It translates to CASSSQPSTVAGTALFF.

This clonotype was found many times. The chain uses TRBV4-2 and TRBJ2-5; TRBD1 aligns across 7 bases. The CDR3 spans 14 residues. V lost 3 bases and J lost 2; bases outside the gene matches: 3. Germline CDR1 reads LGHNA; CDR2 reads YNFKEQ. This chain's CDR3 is CASSQTGIQETQYF. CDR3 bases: TGTGCCAGCAGCCAGACAGGGATACAAGAGACCCAGTACTTC.

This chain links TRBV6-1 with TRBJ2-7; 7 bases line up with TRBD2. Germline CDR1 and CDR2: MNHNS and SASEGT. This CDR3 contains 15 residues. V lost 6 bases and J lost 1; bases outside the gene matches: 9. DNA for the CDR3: TGTGCCAGCAGGTCCCCGGCTAGCGGATCCTACGAGCAGTACTTC. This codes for CASRSPASGSYEQYF.

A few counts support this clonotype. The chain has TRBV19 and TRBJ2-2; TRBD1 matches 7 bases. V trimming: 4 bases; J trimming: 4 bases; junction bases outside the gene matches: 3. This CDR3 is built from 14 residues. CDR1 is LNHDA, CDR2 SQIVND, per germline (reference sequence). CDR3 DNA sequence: TGTGCCAGTAGTAAGCCAGGGGGCACCGGGGAGCTGTTTTTT. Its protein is CASSKPGGTGELFF.

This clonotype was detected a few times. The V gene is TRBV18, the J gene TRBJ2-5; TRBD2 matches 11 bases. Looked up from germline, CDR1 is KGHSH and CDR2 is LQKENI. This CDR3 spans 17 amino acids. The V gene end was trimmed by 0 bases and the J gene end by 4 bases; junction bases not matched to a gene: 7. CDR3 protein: CASSPPLAGGPTETQYF. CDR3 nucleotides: TGTGCCAGCTCACCACCGCTAGCGGGAGGCCCCACAGAGACCCAGTACTTC.

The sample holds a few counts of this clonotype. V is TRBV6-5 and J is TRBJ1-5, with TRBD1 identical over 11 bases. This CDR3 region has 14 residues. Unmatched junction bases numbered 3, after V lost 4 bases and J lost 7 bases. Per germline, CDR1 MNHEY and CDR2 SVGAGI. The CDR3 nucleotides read TGTGCCAGCAGTTCCGGACAGGGGGCCCAGCCCCAGCATTTT. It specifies CASSSGQGAQPQHF.

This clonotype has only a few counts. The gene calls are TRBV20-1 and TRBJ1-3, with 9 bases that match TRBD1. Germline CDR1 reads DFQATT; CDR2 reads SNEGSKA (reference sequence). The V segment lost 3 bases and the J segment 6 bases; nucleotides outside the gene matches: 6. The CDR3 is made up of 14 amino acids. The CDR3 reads CSARPRDRANTIYF. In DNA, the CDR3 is TGCAGTGCTAGGCCCCGGGACAGGGCAAACACCATATATTTT.

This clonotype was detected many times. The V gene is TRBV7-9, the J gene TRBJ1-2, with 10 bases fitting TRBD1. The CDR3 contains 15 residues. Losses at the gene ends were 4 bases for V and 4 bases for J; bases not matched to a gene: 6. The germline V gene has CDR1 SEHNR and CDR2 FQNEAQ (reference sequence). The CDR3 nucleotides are TGTGCCAGCAGCTCTGACAGGGGGCACTCCTATGGCTACACCTTC. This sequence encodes CASSSDRGHSYGYTF.

CDR3: CASSPPGQGAYEQYF. As DNA, the CDR3 is TGTGCCAGCTCGCCCCCGGGACAGGGGGCCTACGAGCAGTACTTC. The chain is built from TRBV18 and TRBJ2-7, with 11 bases aligning to TRBD1. CDR1 KGHSH and CDR2 LQKENI come from the germline V gene. J was trimmed by 2 bases and V by 6 bases; bases with no gene match: 6. The CDR3 totals 15 residues.

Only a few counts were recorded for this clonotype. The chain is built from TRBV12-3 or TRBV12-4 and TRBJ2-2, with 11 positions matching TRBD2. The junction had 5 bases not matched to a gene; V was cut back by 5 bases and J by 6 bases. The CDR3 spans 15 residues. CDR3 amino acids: CASSRLAGSAGELFF. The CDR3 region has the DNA TGTGCCAGCAGTCGACTAGCGGGGTCCGCCGGGGAGCTGTTTTTT.

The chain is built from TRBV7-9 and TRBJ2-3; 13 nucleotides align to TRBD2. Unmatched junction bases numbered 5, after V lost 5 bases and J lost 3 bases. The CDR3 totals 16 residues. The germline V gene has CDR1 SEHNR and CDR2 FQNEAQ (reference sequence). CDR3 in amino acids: CASSGGTSGITDTQYF. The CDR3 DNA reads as TGTGCCAGCAGCGGCGGGACTAGCGGGATTACAGATACGCAGTATTTT.

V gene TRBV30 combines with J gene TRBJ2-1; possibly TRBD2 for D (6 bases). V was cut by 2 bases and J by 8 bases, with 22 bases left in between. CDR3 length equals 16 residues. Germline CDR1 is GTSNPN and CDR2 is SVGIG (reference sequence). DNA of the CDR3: TGTGCCTGGAGTCCAGTAGCCGGAGGGTCGGGATATGAGCAGTTCTTC. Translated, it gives CAWSPVAGGSGYEQFF.

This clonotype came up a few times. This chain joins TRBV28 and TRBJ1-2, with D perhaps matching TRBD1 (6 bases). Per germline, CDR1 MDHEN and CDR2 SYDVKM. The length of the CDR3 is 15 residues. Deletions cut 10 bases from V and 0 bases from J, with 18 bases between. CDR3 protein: CATQGGGAPNYGYTF. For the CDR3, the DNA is TGTGCCACGCAGGGTGGGGGCGCGCCTAACTATGGCTACACCTTC.

DNA for the CDR3: TGTGCCAGCAGCTTGGGGGAGAGCTCTGGAAACACCATATATTTT. Amino acid sequence: CASSLGESSGNTIYF. J is TRBJ1-3 and V is TRBV7-3, with a possible D match to TRBD1 (5 bases). The CDR3 length is 15 residues. V lost 3 bases, J lost 0 bases, and 9 bases lay in between. Germline CDR1 and CDR2: SGHTA and FQGTGA.

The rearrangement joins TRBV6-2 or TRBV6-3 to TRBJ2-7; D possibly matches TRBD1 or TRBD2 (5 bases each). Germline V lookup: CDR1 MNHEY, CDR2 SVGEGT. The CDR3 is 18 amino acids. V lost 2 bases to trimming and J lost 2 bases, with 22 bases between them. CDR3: CASSYPSGPGAVTYEQYF. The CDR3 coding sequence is TGTGCCAGCAGTTACCCGTCGGGACCCGGGGCTGTGACCTACGAGCAGTACTTC.

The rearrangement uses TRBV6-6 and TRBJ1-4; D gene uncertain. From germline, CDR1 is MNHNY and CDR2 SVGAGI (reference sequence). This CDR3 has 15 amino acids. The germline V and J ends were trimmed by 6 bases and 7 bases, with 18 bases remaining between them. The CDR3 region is CASSTTTPRTEKLFF. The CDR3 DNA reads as TGTGCCAGCAGCACGACAACCCCGAGAACTGAAAAACTGTTTTTT.

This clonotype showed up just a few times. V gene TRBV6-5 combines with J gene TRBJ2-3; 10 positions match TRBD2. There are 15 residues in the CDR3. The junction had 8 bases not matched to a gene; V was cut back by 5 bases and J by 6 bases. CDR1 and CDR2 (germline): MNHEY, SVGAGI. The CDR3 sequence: CASSRSGGRTDTQYF. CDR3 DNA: TGTGCCAGCAGTCGTAGCGGGGGGAGAACCGATACGCAGTATTTT.

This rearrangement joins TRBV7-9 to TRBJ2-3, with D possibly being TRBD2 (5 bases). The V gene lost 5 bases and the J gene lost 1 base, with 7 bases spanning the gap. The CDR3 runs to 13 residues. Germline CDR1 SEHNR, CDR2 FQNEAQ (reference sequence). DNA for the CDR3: TGTGCCAGCAGCGCCGGGGGCACAGATACGCAGTATTTT. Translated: CASSAGGTDTQYF.